The 32 T cell receptor beta chains below come from one sample, sequenced in a study of CD8+ T cells in alopecia areata. Documented treatment: oral pan-JAK inhibitor, 5-10 mg twice daily. As the sequencing template, cDNA was produced by extracting RNA and reverse transcribing it. The assay was immunoSEQ multiplex PCR, and TCRdb's table has in-frame clones only and misses some. Altogether 200,000 or so clones are present, 58% being singletons, with the ten largest covering under 7%. The sample consisted of CD4+ T cells sorted from blood, taken at week 24, from a patient treated with tofacitinib. The receptors derive from a human donor with alopecia areata.

This sequence joins TRBV10-3 and TRBJ2-5; the match to TRBD2 covers 9 bases. In germline, CDR1 is ENHRY, CDR2 SYGVKD. Germline trimming cut 7 bases from V and 1 base from J; bases unmatched to any gene: 4. This CDR3 spans 14 amino acids. The CDR3 sequence is CAIMAGGPQETQYF. CDR3 coding DNA: TGTGCCATCATGGCGGGAGGGCCCCAAGAGACCCAGTACTTC.

The sample holds a few counts of this clone. DNA for the CDR3: TGTGCCAGCAGCTTAGGTGAGAACACTGAAGCTTTCTTT. It translates to CASSLGENTEAFF. This chain joins TRBV7-9 and TRBJ1-1; no reliable D call. The CDR3 is 13 residues long. Germline CDR1 and CDR2: SEHNR and FQNEAQ (reference sequence). V dropped 1 base and J dropped 1 base, with 4 bases sitting between them.

The rearrangement links TRBV5-4 to TRBJ1-6; the match to TRBD1 covers 7 bases. The CDR3 consists of 15 residues. CDR1 and CDR2 (germline): SGHNT, YYREEE (reference sequence). V gave up 0 bases and J gave up 5 bases; unmatched junction bases: 2. The CDR3 DNA reads TGTGCCAGCAGCTTGGAACAGGGGCATAATTCACCCCTCCACTTT. This codes for CASSLEQGHNSPLHF.

The CDR3 region is CASKGFTEAFF. CDR3 DNA sequence: TGTGCCAGTAAGGGTTTCACTGAAGCTTTCTTT. The chain uses TRBV19 and TRBJ1-1; unclear D gene. This CDR3 is 11 amino acids long. In germline, CDR1 is LNHDA, CDR2 SQIVND (reference sequence). V lost 7 bases and J 4 bases, leaving 7 bases between the germline ends.

The gene calls are TRBV4-1 and TRBJ2-7; D may be TRBD1 or TRBD2 (6 bases each). The germline V and J ends were trimmed by 5 bases and 3 bases, with 14 bases remaining between them. The CDR3 is 14 residues long. Germline values: CDR1 MGHRA, CDR2 YSYEKL. The CDR3 DNA is TGCGCCAGCAGCGCCCCGGGGGCCCTCTACGAGCAGTACTTC. It yields the protein CASSAPGALYEQYF.

This clone was seen only a few times. The CDR3 DNA reads TGTGCCAGCAGTTTGTCAACAGGGGCCCGTCGGGGCGAGCAGTACTTC. It encodes CASSLSTGARRGEQYF. The chain links TRBV27 to TRBJ2-7, with TRBD1 identical over 7 bases. The CDR3 runs to 16 residues. Germline V lookup: CDR1 MNHEY, CDR2 SMNVEV (reference sequence). After removal of 3 bases from V and 6 bases from J, the junction contained 14 bases not matched to a gene.

The chain employs TRBV15 and TRBJ2-2; tentatively, D is TRBD2 (6 bases). V was clipped by 0 bases and J by 7 bases, with 12 bases between them. Looked up from germline, CDR1 is LNHNV and CDR2 is YYDKDF (reference sequence). CDR3 length: 15 amino acids. Here the CDR3 DNA reads TGTGCCACCAGCAGAGATTTCGGGGGTGGCGGGGAGCTGTTTTTT. Translation: CATSRDFGGGGELFF.

This sequence joins TRBV7-2 and TRBJ2-5; 7 bases map to TRBD1. This CDR3 comprises 14 residues. Germline CDR1 SGHTA, CDR2 FQGNSA. V shed 5 bases and J 5 bases; nucleotides not matched to a gene: 8. The CDR3, as DNA: TGTGCCAGCAGCGTAGGACAGGCCGGGGAGACCCAGTACTTC. Translated: CASSVGQAGETQYF.

The V and J genes are TRBV15 and TRBJ2-5, with 12 bases fitting TRBD2. The CDR3 sequence is 16 residues long. The V and J ends lost 1 base and 6 bases, in that order; junction bases with no gene match: 6. Germline CDR1 reads LNHNV; CDR2 reads YYDKDF (reference sequence). The CDR3 protein is CATSRARLAGEKTQYF. CDR3 sequence (DNA): TGTGCCACCAGCAGAGCCCGACTAGCGGGAGAGAAGACCCAGTACTTC.

The chain links TRBV11-2 to TRBJ2-1, with D unresolved. Looked up from germline, CDR1 is SGHAT and CDR2 is FQNNGV. CDR3 size: 12 residues. Trimming cost V 3 bases and J 6 bases, with 6 bases left between them. CDR3 in DNA: TGTGCCAGCAGCTTGGCCCGCAATGAGCAGTTCTTC. Residues: CASSLARNEQFF.

This clone was seen a handful of times. The chain joins TRBV2 to TRBJ2-7; possibly TRBD2 for D (7 bases). This CDR3 has 14 residues. Germline-derived CDR1 and CDR2 are SNHLY and FYNNEI. Trimming removed 6 bases at V and 1 base at J, with 13 bases between. Written as DNA, the CDR3 is TGTGCCAGCAGCCGCGGGGGCAGATCCTACGAGCAGTACTTC. Translating gives CASSRGGRSYEQYF.

The rearrangement joins TRBV9 to TRBJ2-2; D remains ambiguous. Germline CDR1 SGDLS, CDR2 YYNGEE. This CDR3 comprises 13 residues. V lost 4 bases to trimming and J lost 5 bases, with 9 bases between them. The CDR3 DNA sequence: TGTGCCAGCAGCCCCCTGGGGACCGGGGAGCTGTTTTTT. Amino acids: CASSPLGTGELFF.

In its sample, this clone was seen a few times. The chain carries TRBV6-5 and TRBJ2-7, with 8 bases matching TRBD1. The CDR3 length is 12 residues. With 11 bases clipped from V and 3 bases from J, the junction kept 6 bases outside the gene matches. Per germline, CDR1 MNHEY and CDR2 SVGAGI. Here the CDR3 reads CAARTGHYEQYF. The CDR3 DNA sequence: TGTGCCGCTCGGACAGGGCACTACGAGCAGTACTTC.

The chain employs TRBV7-6 and TRBJ2-5; no definite D call. This CDR3 comprises 11 residues. Trimming shortened V by 7 bases and J by 5 bases, and 8 bases separated the two germline ends. Germline loops: CDR1 SGHVS, CDR2 FNYEAQ. The CDR3 reads CASTLGETQYF. As DNA, the CDR3 is TGTGCCAGCACCTTGGGCGAGACCCAGTACTTC. Full variable domain (missing parts from reference TRBV7-6 and TRBJ2-5): GAGVSQSPRYKVTKRGQDVALRCDPISGHVSLYWYRQALGQGPEFLTYFNYEAQQDKSGLPNDRFSAERPEGSISTLTIQRTEQRDSAMYRCASTLGETQYFGPGTRLLVL.

The V gene is TRBV28, the J gene TRBJ1-5, with D hard to call. The CDR3 totals 12 residues. Germline V gives CDR1 MDHEN, CDR2 SYDVKM. V shed 2 bases and J shed 7 bases, with 6 bases lying between them. The CDR3 here is CASSLIRQPQHF. CDR3 sequence (DNA): TGTGCCAGCAGTTTAATAAGGCAGCCCCAGCATTTT.

This chain connects TRBV10-3 to TRBJ1-5, with D unclear. Germline V gene sequence: CDR1 ENHRY, CDR2 SYGVKD. The CDR3 is 15 residues long. V lost 6 bases and J 1 base, leaving 13 bases between the germline ends. The CDR3 reads CAISEVMTSNQPQHF. In DNA form, the CDR3 reads TGTGCCATCAGCGAAGTAATGACCAGCAATCAGCCCCAGCATTTT.

This rearrangement joins TRBV30 to TRBJ1-5; D uncertain. Trimming removed 4 bases at V and 5 bases at J, with 9 bases between. The germline V gene encodes CDR1 GTSNPN and CDR2 SVGIG (reference sequence). The CDR3 spans 12 residues. CDR3 in amino acids: CAWTAGDQPQHF. The CDR3 region has the DNA TGTGCCTGGACCGCCGGGGATCAGCCCCAGCATTTT.

This clone has just one count. This sequence joins TRBV29-1 and TRBJ2-3; perhaps TRBD1 as D (6 bases). Trimming removed 7 bases from V and 1 base from J, with 15 bases in between. Germline V gene lookup returns CDR1 SQVTM and CDR2 ANQGSEA. The length of the CDR3 is 14 residues. The CDR3 protein is CSGRDTGGTDTQYF. The CDR3 coding sequence is TGCAGCGGAAGGGACACTGGGGGCACAGATACGCAGTATTTT.

This chain connects TRBV18 to TRBJ1-5; unclear D gene. V lost 2 bases, J lost 0 bases, and 17 bases lay in between. This CDR3 has 18 residues. Germline V lookup: CDR1 KGHSH, CDR2 LQKENI. CDR3 sequence (DNA): TGTGCCAGCTCACCAACGTCATTTTCACAGCATAGCAATCAGCCCCAGCATTTT. Protein sequence: CASSPTSFSQHSNQPQHF.

V and J are TRBV5-6 and TRBJ2-7; D is ambiguous. The germline V gene has CDR1 SGHDT and CDR2 YYEEEE. V was pared by 5 bases and J by 4 bases, with 16 bases between. The CDR3 sequence is 14 residues long. The CDR3 DNA is TGTGCCAGCAGGTTACATCCCACCGAGTACGAGCAGTACTTC. Its protein product is CASRLHPTEYEQYF.

V and J are TRBV5-6 and TRBJ2-3; D is undetermined. CDR3 size: 16 residues. Germline loops: CDR1 SGHDT, CDR2 YYEEEE. V gave up 1 base and J gave up 0 bases, with 12 bases separating them. In DNA form, the CDR3 reads TGTGCCAGCAGCTTGCGCCGGAAGGCTAGCACAGATACGCAGTATTTT. This gives the protein CASSLRRKASTDTQYF.

The rearrangement joins TRBV18 to TRBJ1-5; D possibly corresponds to TRBD1 (6 bases). The germline CDR1 and CDR2 sequences are KGHSH and LQKENI. This CDR3 spans 14 amino acids. Trimming pared 2 bases from V and 5 bases from J, leaving 10 bases between. The CDR3 coding sequence is TGTGCCAGCTCACCATCAGGGGCCCATCAGCCCCAGCATTTT. This codes for CASSPSGAHQPQHF. Full variable domain (missing parts from reference TRBV18 and TRBJ1-5): NAGVMQNPRHLVRRRGQEARLRCSPMKGHSHVYWYRQLPEEGLKFMVYLQKENIIDESGMPKERFSAEFPKEGPSILRIQQVVRGDSAAYFCASSPSGAHQPQHFGDGTRLSIL.

This clone has a handful of counts. The rearrangement uses TRBV7-9 and TRBJ2-1, with 7 nucleotides matching TRBD1. Unmatched junction bases numbered 3, after V lost 6 bases and J lost 7 bases. Germline V gene lookup returns CDR1 SEHNR and CDR2 FQNEAQ (reference sequence). The CDR3 extends over 12 amino acids. The chain's CDR3 is CASRSQGNEQFF. In DNA form, the CDR3 reads TGTGCCAGCAGGTCACAGGGGAATGAGCAGTTCTTC.

The chain recombines TRBV25-1 with TRBJ2-5; D might be TRBD2 (6 bases). Germline lookup yields CDR1 MGHDK and CDR2 SYGVNS. This CDR3 comprises 14 residues. Trimming shortened V by 8 bases and J by 5 bases, and 18 bases separated the two germline ends. The CDR3 region is CASRAAGGGETQYF. CDR3 DNA sequence: TGTGCCAGCCGAGCGGCAGGTGGAGGGGAGACCCAGTACTTC.

The chain is built from TRBV5-1 and TRBJ1-2; 9 bases line up with TRBD1. CDR1 is SGHRS and CDR2 is YFSETQ in the germline V gene. CDR3 length: 14 amino acids. J lost 7 bases, V lost 4 bases, and 8 bases had no gene match. The CDR3 bases are TGCGCCAGCAGCCCTGGCGACAGGGGGACTGGCTACACCTTC. This gives the protein CASSPGDRGTGYTF.

V and J are TRBV4-2 and TRBJ2-1, with D unresolved. Germline V gene lookup returns CDR1 LGHNA and CDR2 YNFKEQ. The CDR3 contains 12 residues. V was pared by 1 base and J by 6 bases, with 4 bases between. CDR3 sequence reads: CASSQVINEQFF. In DNA, the CDR3 is TGTGCCAGCAGCCAAGTAATCAATGAGCAGTTCTTC.

This clone was recorded a few times. The chain uses TRBV19 and TRBJ2-7; D not resolved. Trimming cost V 3 bases and J 9 bases, with 18 bases left between them. This CDR3 spans 14 amino acids. Germline V CDR1 and CDR2: LNHDA, SQIVND (reference sequence). This chain's CDR3 is CASSIQFEAAGQYF. CDR3 bases: TGTGCCAGTAGTATCCAGTTCGAGGCAGCCGGGCAGTACTTC.

This clone was detected once. The J gene is TRBJ2-5, the V gene TRBV4-1; TRBD2 aligns across 12 bases. CDR3 length equals 15 residues. The germline V gene has CDR1 MGHRA and CDR2 YSYEKL. Unmatched junction bases numbered 0, after V lost 0 bases and J lost 4 bases. CDR3 amino acids: CASSQEGLAGETQYF. Here the CDR3 DNA reads TGCGCCAGCAGCCAAGAGGGACTAGCGGGAGAGACCCAGTACTTC.

This clone was counted only a few times. This sequence joins TRBV7-2 and TRBJ2-7; tentative D call: TRBD2 (6 bases). Germline loops: CDR1 SGHTA, CDR2 FQGNSA. The CDR3 is made up of 16 amino acids. Trimming removed 0 bases at V and 3 bases at J, with 15 bases between. The CDR3 region is CASSLASAGRHYEQYF. CDR3 DNA: TGTGCCAGCAGCTTAGCGTCGGCAGGGAGGCACTACGAGCAGTACTTC. Full variable domain (outside the CDR3, taken from reference TRBV7-2 and TRBJ2-7): GAGVSQSPSNKVTEKGKDVELRCDPISGHTALYWYRQSLGQGLEFLIYFQGNSAPDKSGLPSDRFSAERTGGSVSTLTIQRTQQEDSAVYLCASSLASAGRHYEQYFGPGTRLTVT.

The chain links TRBV28 to TRBJ1-5; possible D gene TRBD1, 5 bases. Germline V gene data show CDR1 as MDHEN and CDR2 as SYDVKM. The ends were cut back, 1 base at V and 2 bases at J, with 12 bases in the middle. CDR3 length equals 16 residues. DNA of the CDR3: TGTGCCAGCAGTTTATACGCGGGGGATGGCAATCAGCCCCAGCATTTT. Protein product: CASSLYAGDGNQPQHF.

V is TRBV19 and J is TRBJ1-5; tentative D call: TRBD1 (6 bases). Trimming stripped 7 bases from V and 4 bases from J, with 23 bases between. CDR3 length: 17 amino acids. Germline CDR1 LNHDA, CDR2 SQIVND (reference sequence). In DNA, the CDR3 is TGTGCCAGTACTGCGGGGACACTAGTAAAGTCAAATCAGCCCCAGCATTTT. It yields the protein CASTAGTLVKSNQPQHF.

The V gene is TRBV30, the J gene TRBJ1-1, with D perhaps TRBD1 (5 bases). The CDR3 runs 14 residues. From germline, CDR1 is GTSNPN and CDR2 SVGIG (reference sequence). Trimming shortened V by 4 bases and J by 3 bases, and 15 bases separated the two germline ends. The CDR3 reads CAWKGRVRDTEAFF. Written as DNA, the CDR3 is TGTGCCTGGAAGGGCAGGGTTCGCGACACTGAAGCTTTCTTT.